This T cell receptor (beta chain) was identified in a study of a mutant IDH1 vaccine in newly diagnosed glioma. Study information: An approximately 62% male, approximately 40% female split and a mean age of around 37 years characterized treated patients. Before enrollment, the patients had been treated with radiotherapy alone, temozolomide alone, or both together. Most of them had received both.

Method: immunoSEQ multiplex PCR; TCRdb's copy keeps in-frame clones and lacks some. This table holds approximately 67,000 clones, 80% to 90% found once. With regard to this clone: Other DNA sequences from this sample encode an identical CDR3 as well.

There are 13 residues in the CDR3. With 1 base removed from V and 1 base from J, the gap between germline ends came to 5 bases. CDR1 is GTSNPN, CDR2 SVGIG, per germline (reference sequence). Time point denoted: baseline, week 1 (first vaccination visit). Treatment of the sample: pre-vaccination baseline after standard-of-care therapy. The chain carries TRBV30 and TRBJ1-5, with no clear D. The receptor comes from a woman aged 18-29 years with glioma. Some clones in this sample may be carry-over from other donors' samples. The material sequenced was peripheral blood mononuclear cells (PBMCs), taken from a glioma patient treated with radiotherapy, temozolomide or both. This chain's CDR3 is CAWSAGSNQPQHF. As DNA, the CDR3 is TGTGCCTGGAGTGCTGGCAGCAATCAGCCCCAGCATTTT.